Listed here are 21 T cell receptor beta chains from one sample, sequenced in a study of blood T cell repertoires in COVID-19. Measured with immunoSEQ multiplex PCR; TCRdb has only the in-frame clones, and not every one. Of approximately 160,000 clones in the sample, 75% to 90% were seen once. Sequencing input: peripheral blood. Receptor source: a human donor in a cohort sampled during active COVID-19.

This chain uses TRBV6-5 with TRBJ1-1; TRBD1 is a possible D gene (6 bases). V lost 5 bases and J 0 bases, leaving 10 bases between the germline ends. The germline CDR1 and CDR2 sequences are MNHEY and SVGAGI. The CDR3 sequence is 14 residues long. The DNA for the CDR3 is TGTGCCAGCAGTCTCAGGGGCATGAACACTGAAGCTTTCTTT. Encoded protein: CASSLRGMNTEAFF.

The CDR3 bases are TGTGCCAGCAGCTCTAGGACAGGGGGGAGCTCCTACAATGAGCAGTTCTTC. Its protein is CASSSRTGGSSYNEQFF. The rearrangement links TRBV7-6 to TRBJ2-1, with 10 bases matching TRBD1. The CDR3 length is 17 residues. Germline V gives CDR1 SGHVS, CDR2 FNYEAQ. V lost 4 bases to trimming and J lost 0 bases; unmatched junction nucleotides: 6.

V is TRBV6-5 and J is TRBJ2-6; D is possibly TRBD2 (5 bases). In germline, CDR1 is MNHEY, CDR2 SVGAGI. This CDR3 comprises 14 residues. V lost 7 bases to trimming and J lost 3 bases, with 10 bases between them. CDR3 nucleotide sequence: TGTGCCAGCACGAAGGGAGATGGGGCCAACGTCCTGACTTTC. It is translated as CASTKGDGANVLTF.

The chain combines TRBV7-2 with TRBJ2-3; no clear D. This CDR3 has 14 residues. CDR1 and CDR2 (germline): SGHTA, FQGNSA. V was pared by 1 base and J by 6 bases, with 11 bases between. CDR3 DNA: TGTGCCAGCAGCTTAGATGCGTCCGTGGATACGCAGTATTTT. Translating it yields CASSLDASVDTQYF.

This clone was seen once. J is TRBJ1-3 and V is TRBV19, with 7 bases identical to TRBD1. Germline V CDR1 and CDR2: LNHDA, SQIVND (reference sequence). With 5 bases clipped from V and 0 bases from J, the junction kept 7 bases outside the gene matches. There are 16 residues in the CDR3. Here the CDR3 DNA reads TGTGCCAGTAGTTACAGGGGCGGATCCTCTGGAAACACCATATATTTT. Protein product: CASSYRGGSSGNTIYF.

This clone appeared once. The CDR3 DNA reads TGTGCCAGCAGCTTCCTCCAGGGACTTGGGACAGCAAACAATGAGCAGTTCTTC. Translating it yields CASSFLQGLGTANNEQFF. The chain links TRBV7-6 to TRBJ2-1; possible D gene TRBD1, 7 bases. V lost 3 bases and J 5 bases, leaving 23 bases between the germline ends. Germline V gives CDR1 SGHVS, CDR2 FNYEAQ. The CDR3 runs 18 residues.

The chain recombines TRBV9 with TRBJ1-3; 8 bases fit TRBD1. In germline, CDR1 is SGDLS, CDR2 YYNGEE. After removal of 4 bases from V and 0 bases from J, the junction contained 12 bases not matched to a gene. The CDR3 spans 18 residues. CDR3 DNA: TGTGCCAGCAGCCCCCAACTCGGGACAGGACTCTCTGGAAACACCATATATTTT. It specifies CASSPQLGTGLSGNTIYF. Full variable domain (remainder filled in from reference TRBV9 and TRBJ1-3): DSGVTQTPKHLITATGQRVTLRCSPRSGDLSVYWYQQSLDQGLQFLIQYYNGEERAKGNILERFSAQQFPDLHSELNLSSLELGDSALYFCASSPQLGTGLSGNTIYFGEGSWLTVV.

The rearrangement uses TRBV2 and TRBJ2-5; possibly TRBD1 for D (5 bases). This CDR3 is built from 14 residues. Trimming removed 4 bases from V and 5 bases from J, with 14 bases in between. Germline values: CDR1 SNHLY, CDR2 FYNNEI. The CDR3 nucleotides are TGTGCCAGCAGTGCACCAGGGTTACGGGAGACCCAGTACTTC. It yields the protein CASSAPGLRETQYF. The variable domain in full, completed from reference TRBV2 and TRBJ2-5, reads EPEVTQTPSHQVTQMGQEVILRCVPISNHLYFYWYRQILGQKVEFLVSFYNNEISEKSEIFDDQFSVERPDGSNFTLKIRSTKLEDSAMYFCASSAPGLRETQYFGPGTRLLVL.

The V and J genes are TRBV10-3 and TRBJ2-7, with D maybe TRBD1 (7 bases). The CDR3 totals 15 residues. V was trimmed by 3 bases and J by 2 bases, leaving 14 bases between them. Germline V CDR1 and CDR2: ENHRY, SYGVKD. As DNA, the CDR3 is TGTGCCATCAGTGACAGGGGGGCGGTTGCCTACGAGCAGTACTTC. This sequence encodes CAISDRGAVAYEQYF.

V gene TRBV11-2 combines with J gene TRBJ1-2, with D possibly matching TRBD1 (5 bases). Per germline, CDR1 SGHAT and CDR2 FQNNGV. This CDR3 contains 16 residues. V lost 0 bases and J lost 4, with 15 bases in between. In DNA, the CDR3 is TGTGCCAGCAGCTTAGAGTCCACACGGAGGGGCTATGGCTACACCTTC. Translated, it gives CASSLESTRRGYGYTF. Supplemented by reference TRBV11-2 and TRBJ1-2, the full variable domain reads EAGVAQSPRYKIIEKRQSVAFWCNPISGHATLYWYQQILGQGPKLLIQFQNNGVVDDSQLPKDRFSAERLKGVDSTLKIQPAKLEDSAVYLCASSLESTRRGYGYTFGSGTRLTVV.

The V call is TRBV19, the J call TRBJ2-3; tentatively, D is TRBD1 (5 bases). Germline CDR1 reads LNHDA; CDR2 reads SQIVND (reference sequence). The CDR3 runs 15 residues. V shed 4 bases and J shed 0 bases, with 11 bases lying between them. The CDR3 reads CASSNQGPSTDTQYF. CDR3 in DNA: TGTGCCAGTAGTAATCAGGGTCCTAGCACAGATACGCAGTATTTT. Together with reference TRBV19 and TRBJ2-3, the CDR3 gives the full variable domain: DGGITQSPKYLFRKEGQNVTLSCEQNLNHDAMYWYRQDPGQGLRLIYYSQIVNDFQKGDIAEGYSVSREKKESFPLTVTSAQKNPTAFYLCASSNQGPSTDTQYFGPGTRLTVL.

The chain has TRBV24-1 and TRBJ2-1, with TRBD2 matching over 16 bases. The germline V gene has CDR1 KGHDR and CDR2 SFDVKD. The ends lost 5 bases at V and 7 bases at J; junction bases unmatched: 7. CDR3 length: 17 residues. The CDR3 loop reads CATSAGTSGRARNEQFF. The CDR3 bases are TGTGCCACCAGTGCTGGGACTAGCGGGAGGGCTAGGAATGAGCAGTTCTTC.

This chain links TRBV7-2 with TRBJ1-2; no reliable D call. The V end was cut by 0 bases, the J end by 4 bases, with 18 bases between. Germline lookup yields CDR1 SGHTA and CDR2 FQGNSA. The length of the CDR3 is 17 residues. CDR3 sequence: CASSLAGRGVRGYGYTF. In DNA form, the CDR3 reads TGTGCCAGCAGCTTAGCCGGCCGTGGGGTTCGGGGCTATGGCTACACCTTC.

The V call is TRBV6-1, the J call TRBJ1-2; 8 bases are shared with TRBD1. Per the germline V gene, CDR1 is MNHNS and CDR2 is SASEGT. CDR3 length equals 13 residues. Germline trimming cut 1 base from V and 9 bases from J; bases unmatched to any gene: 4. CDR3 in amino acids: CASSEGTGKSYTF. The DNA for the CDR3 is TGTGCCAGCAGTGAAGGGACAGGGAAGAGCTACACCTTC.

The chain combines TRBV6-2 or TRBV6-3 with TRBJ1-5; no clear D. The V gene lost 6 bases and the J gene lost 7 bases, with 19 bases spanning the gap. The germline gives CDR1 MNHEY, CDR2 SVGEGT. The CDR3 covers 15 residues. CDR3: CASSLQRRETQPQHF. DNA of the CDR3: TGTGCCAGCAGCCTCCAGAGGAGGGAAACCCAGCCCCAGCATTTT.

The genes are TRBV4-1 and TRBJ1-2; 8 positions agree with TRBD1. The CDR3 totals 15 residues. The germline CDR1 and CDR2 sequences are MGHRA and YSYEKL. The ends lost 4 bases at V and 8 bases at J; junction bases unmatched: 12. Written as DNA, the CDR3 is TGCGCCAGCAGCCGAGGGGGCTGGACAGGGTCAGGCTACACCTTC. It is translated as CASSRGGWTGSGYTF.

The rearrangement uses TRBV7-2 and TRBJ2-2; possible D gene TRBD1, 5 bases. Trimming shortened V by 2 bases and J by 1 base, and 8 bases separated the two germline ends. The CDR3 consists of 15 residues. Germline values: CDR1 SGHTA, CDR2 FQGNSA. As DNA, the CDR3 is TGTGCCAGCAGCTTATTGGGGCAGAACACCGGGGAGCTGTTTTTT. It yields the protein CASSLLGQNTGELFF.

V gene TRBV11-3 combines with J gene TRBJ2-1; 8 bases match TRBD2. The length of the CDR3 is 14 residues. Germline V gene sequence: CDR1 SGHNT, CDR2 YENEEA. The V gene end was trimmed by 3 bases and the J gene end by 7 bases; junction bases not matched to a gene: 5. CDR3 sequence: CASSFGGEVNEQFF. The CDR3 nucleotides read TGTGCCAGCAGCTTCGGGGGGGAAGTTAATGAGCAGTTCTTC.

V is TRBV6-1 and J is TRBJ1-2; D gene uncertain. The CDR3 runs to 13 residues. The germline CDR1 and CDR2 sequences are MNHNS and SASEGT. V lost 0 bases, J lost 7 bases, and 9 bases lay in between. The CDR3 DNA is TGTGCCAGCAGTGAAGCAGGGCGGGGTGGCTACACCTTC. Its translation is CASSEAGRGGYTF.

The chain links TRBV13 to TRBJ2-5, with D perhaps TRBD1 (7 bases). CDR1 and CDR2 from the germline V gene are PRHDT and FYEKMQ (reference sequence). This CDR3 is built from 15 residues. V was cut by 6 bases and J by 5 bases, with 19 bases left in between. The CDR3, as DNA: TGTGCCAGCAGTATATGGGGGGACAGTCTGGAGACCCAGTACTTC. Protein: CASSIWGDSLETQYF.

This clone was observed a single time. This rearrangement joins TRBV7-3 to TRBJ2-1; 7 bases line up with TRBD1. J was trimmed by 10 bases and V by 4 bases; bases with no gene match: 7. The CDR3 extends over 13 amino acids. Germline V gives CDR1 SGHTA, CDR2 FQGTGA. CDR3 sequence reads: CASSSPGQLEQFF. CDR3 DNA sequence: TGTGCCAGCAGCTCCCCGGGACAGCTCGAGCAGTTCTTC.